This entry is about one TCR beta chain. Random hexamers were used to reverse transcribe roughly 0.45 to 1 ug of RNA. immunoSEQ multiplex PCR amplified TCR beta CDR3 across 54 Vbeta, 13 Jbeta. From the immunoSEQ multiplex PCR reads, TCRdb called clonotypes with MiXCR, one entry per CDR3 protein. The data hold under 90,000 distinct CDR3 sequences, with about 95% observed a single time. This entry comes from a study of CD8 T cells in Susac syndrome. V lost 3 bases and J 5 bases, leaving 10 bases between the germline ends. The germline CDR1 and CDR2 sequences are LNHDA and SQIVND (reference sequence). There are 13 residues in the CDR3. Sequencing of TCR beta, carried out with a high-throughput approach, was applied to CD8+ and CD4+ T cells from the blood.

The sample comprised CD8+ T cells from PBMCs. This sequence joins TRBV19 and TRBJ1-2, with no clear D. The receptor's source is a human donor with Susac syndrome. The DNA of the CDR3 is TGTGCCAGTAGTATTGCGTCGGAGTATGGCTACACCTTC. It codes for CASSIASEYGYTF.